This T cell receptor (beta chain) originates from a study of patients and donors after allogeneic stem cell transplantation. TCRdb called the RT-PCR reads again in MiXCR, with one record for every CDR3 protein. The table includes roughly 960,000 distinct CDR3 sequences, roughly 18% detected once. This clonotype was found many times. V shed 6 bases, J shed 5 bases, and the junction held 3 bases outside the gene matches. This CDR3 is 14 amino acids long. The chain has TRBV12-3 or TRBV12-4 and TRBJ1-4, with 10 bases aligning to TRBD1. This clonotype was obtained from a human donor who was either an allogeneic HSCT recipient or a stem cell or donor lymphocyte infusion donor (not recorded which). It is not recorded whose cells these are; they may come from a transplant donor. The sample taken for sequencing was blood, either unsorted or a sorted T cell fraction (not recorded which). The CDR3: CASSWDRGNEKLFF. CDR3 DNA: TGTGCCAGCAGCTGGGACAGGGGAAATGAAAAACTGTTTTTT.